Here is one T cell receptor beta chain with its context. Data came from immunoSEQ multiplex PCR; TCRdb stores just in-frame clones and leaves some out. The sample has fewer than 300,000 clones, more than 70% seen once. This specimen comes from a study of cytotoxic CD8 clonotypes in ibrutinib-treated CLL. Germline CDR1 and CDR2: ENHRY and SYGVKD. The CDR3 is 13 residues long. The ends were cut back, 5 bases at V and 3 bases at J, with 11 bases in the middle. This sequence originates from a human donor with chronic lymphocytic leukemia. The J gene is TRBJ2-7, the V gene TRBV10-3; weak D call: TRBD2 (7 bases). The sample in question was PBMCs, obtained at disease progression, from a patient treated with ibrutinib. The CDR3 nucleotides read TGTGCCATCAGTCCAGGGGAGGGCTACGAGCAGTACTTC. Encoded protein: CAISPGEGYEQYF.